These T cell receptor beta chains were read from a single sample in a study of blood T cell repertoires in COVID-19. Some clones are missing from TCRdb's copy, which holds only in-frame ones; the method was immunoSEQ multiplex PCR. The sample carries about 130,000 clones, 70% to 80% recorded once. The source material was peripheral blood. The source of these receptors is a human donor in a cohort sampled during active COVID-19. CDR3s leave out the opening cysteine and the closing phenylalanine or tryptophan.

j_gene	v_gene	CDR3aa
TRBJ1-6	TRBV5-5	ASSWTGGDSPLH
TRBJ2-2	TRBV28	ASSSASGRPGTGNTGELF
TRBJ2-3	TRBV30	AWSGGLDNTDTQY
TRBJ1-3	TRBV7-3	ASSPQPSGNTIY
TRBJ2-7	TRBV4-1	ASSTRDSNHEQY
TRBJ2-7	TRBV7-2	ASSLMGGGLPYEQY
TRBJ1-1	TRBV5-6	ASSAGDNTEAF
TRBJ2-5	TRBV19	ASSIGLAGGLQETQY
TRBJ1-3	TRBV7-9	ASSATGDTIY
TRBJ1-1	TRBV29-1	SVRHTGGTSEAF
TRBJ1-6	TRBV27	ASSSHRNNSPLH
TRBJ1-3	TRBV6-6	ASSLHRDSFLSGNTIY
TRBJ1-1	TRBV6-5	ASSLQGRGNTEAF
TRBJ2-2	TRBV7-9	ASSYNGGLNTGELF
TRBJ1-5	TRBV6-5	ASSYSFSGQPQH
TRBJ2-2	TRBV3-1/TRBV3-2	ASRLGGAATGELF
TRBJ1-3	TRBV4-1	ASSQHLGTTGNTIY
TRBJ2-7	TRBV30	AWSVGSYEQY